The sequence of this T cell receptor beta chain was determined in a study of blood T cell repertoires in COVID-19. On the study more broadly: Samples taken during acute and convalescent COVID-19 were collected in the United States, Italy and Spain. Sources were T cells, B-cell-depleted T cells, or PBMCs; the material itself was cDNA or gDNA.

The length of the CDR3 is 15 residues. Germline V CDR1 and CDR2: SGHRS, YFSETQ. V shed 3 bases and J shed 0 bases, with 10 bases lying between them. TCRdb keeps only in-frame clones here, not all; method: immunoSEQ multiplex PCR. This table has a few hundred thousand clones, 70% to 90% appearing once. The sequence was obtained from a man younger than 40 who had recovered from COVID-19. The specimen was PBMCs or T cells enriched from blood (not recorded which). The chain couples TRBV5-1 to TRBJ2-1; D remains ambiguous. CDR3 coding DNA: TGCGCCAGCAGCTCAACCCATAGCTCCTACAATGAGCAGTTCTTC. This translates into CASSSTHSSYNEQFF.